This T cell receptor (beta chain) was profiled in a study of post-analysis software for immune sequencing data. General study points: Roughly 5 TRBV segments, TRBV5-6, TRBV5-1 and TRBV20-1 among them, were found more frequent in patients than controls. The study found significantly lower normalized Chao1 diversity in multiple sclerosis patients than in controls.

The length of the CDR3 is 15 residues. The germline V gene encodes CDR1 DFQATT and CDR2 SNEGSKA (reference sequence). A single count supports this clonotype. Its specificity is not known. The TCR beta cDNA libraries contained unique molecular identifiers. TCRdb passed the PCR reads through MiXCR, listing each CDR3 protein once. The sample lists 800,000 to 950,000 distinct CDR3 sequences, approximately 53% occurring once. Material: blood. The chain is built from TRBV20-1 and TRBJ2-7; TRBD2 matches 9 bases. The DNA end is a closer match to TRBJ2-1, so the J assignment may be wrong. The source of this sequence is a girl between 10 and 17 years old with multiple sclerosis. CDR3 loop: CSARNQREVGNEQFF. CDR3 nucleotides: TGCAGTGCTAGAAACCAGCGGGAGGTAGGGAATGAGCAGTTCTTC.